What follows are 9 T cell receptor beta chains derived from one specimen sequenced in a study of blood T cell repertoires in COVID-19 (dated by TCRdb to the early 2020s). The library came from the immunoSEQ multiplex PCR assay. The clones in this table, taken by TCRdb from immuneACCESS, are in-frame only. Not every clone is retained; where verified, under half of the shortfall comes from an unresolved V gene, and the cause of the rest is unknown. The sample data list around 54,000 clones, and almost 80% of these were observed just once. Of the sample, about 5.8% is held by the ten largest clones. The sequencing sample was made of PBMCs or T cells enriched from blood (not recorded which). These receptors were taken from a woman in her fifties or sixties with acute COVID-19.

This chain connects TRBV6-4 to TRBJ2-1, with D tentatively TRBD2 (5 bases). The V gene's germline CDR1 is MRHNA and CDR2 SNTAGT. Trimming pared 5 bases from V and 4 bases from J, leaving 12 bases between. The CDR3 spans 14 residues. The CDR3 nucleotides read TGTGCCAGCAGTCGGGGAGACGGGTACAATGAGCAGTTCTTC. Amino acid sequence: CASSRGDGYNEQFF.

The rearrangement joins TRBV6-1 to TRBJ1-2; 9 bases are shared with TRBD1. V lost 0 bases and J lost 7; bases outside the gene matches: 3. CDR3 size: 14 residues. Germline V lookup: CDR1 MNHNS, CDR2 SASEGT. The DNA of the CDR3 is TGTGCCAGCAGTGAAGCGACAGGGGGTGGTGGCTACACCTTC. Its protein is CASSEATGGGGYTF.

The chain links TRBV6-6 to TRBJ1-5; D not certain. Germline CDR1 reads MNHNY; CDR2 reads SVGAGI (reference sequence). Deletions cut 2 bases from V and 0 bases from J, with 5 bases between. The CDR3 covers 14 residues. The CDR3 loop reads CASSYAGSNQPQHF. DNA of the CDR3: TGTGCCAGCAGTTACGCAGGTAGCAATCAGCCCCAGCATTTT.

This clone was detected a few times. The rearrangement links TRBV13 to TRBJ1-1; 7 positions match TRBD1. J gave up 3 bases and V 3 bases, and 1 base lay outside the gene matches. The CDR3 runs to 13 residues. Germline CDR1 is PRHDT and CDR2 is FYEKMQ (reference sequence). The chain's CDR3 is CASSFGTDTEAFF. The CDR3 bases are TGTGCCAGCAGCTTCGGGACAGACACTGAAGCTTTCTTT.

This clone appeared once. This chain joins TRBV7-2 and TRBJ2-3, with D unresolved. This CDR3 is 15 amino acids long. V gave up 3 bases and J gave up 2 bases, with 12 bases separating them. Germline CDR1 is SGHTA and CDR2 is FQGNSA. The CDR3 DNA follows: TGTGCCAGCAGCTTCGTGGGTAGCAACACAGATACGCAGTATTTT. It yields the protein CASSFVGSNTDTQYF.

This chain uses TRBV6-4 with TRBJ1-2; tentative D call: TRBD1 (6 bases). The V end lost 5 bases, the J end lost 3 bases, and 10 bases lay between the germline ends. Germline CDR1 MRHNA, CDR2 SNTAGT. The CDR3 sequence is 13 residues long. The CDR3 protein is CASSPQGDYGYTF. The CDR3 bases are TGTGCCAGCAGTCCACAGGGCGACTATGGCTACACCTTC.

The gene calls are TRBV7-9 and TRBJ1-2; 8 bases map to TRBD1. The length of the CDR3 is 13 residues. CDR1 is SEHNR and CDR2 is FQNEAQ in the germline V gene (reference sequence). With V trimmed by 6 bases and J by 7 bases, 7 bases remained unmatched. The CDR3 DNA sequence: TGTGCCAGCAGAGAGGACAGGGTTATTGGCTACACCTTC. Encoded protein: CASREDRVIGYTF.

The chain combines TRBV12-3 or TRBV12-4 with TRBJ2-5, with 8 positions matching TRBD2. This CDR3 contains 13 residues. V gave up 5 bases and J gave up 6 bases; unmatched junction bases: 5. The CDR3 reads CASSVGGAKTQYF. CDR3 bases: TGTGCCAGCAGTGTCGGGGGGGCCAAGACCCAGTACTTC.

The J gene is TRBJ1-2, the V gene TRBV6-5; maybe TRBD1 (5 bases). This CDR3 has 14 residues. CDR1 is MNHEY and CDR2 is SVGAGI in the germline V gene. V shed 6 bases and J shed 4 bases, with 15 bases lying between them. CDR3 DNA sequence: TGTGCCAGCAGCGCGACAGTCACGGCCTATGGCTACACCTTC. This sequence encodes CASSATVTAYGYTF.